This T cell receptor (beta chain) was identified during a study of lymphopenia after photon versus proton radiotherapy (dated by TCRdb to the late 2010s). At the level of the whole study: In patients with gastrointestinal tumors who developed high-grade lymphopenia, the study compared the immunological effects of photon radiation therapy with those of proton radiation therapy. The study was designed to characterize how the impact on the immune system differs between the two radiation modalities. The cohort comprised about 19 patients with gastrointestinal tumors who received either photon or proton therapy and then developed lymphopenia. Overall study outcomes, separate from this receptor: After the lymphocyte count nadir, repertoires from photon-treated patients showed oligoclonal expansion, particularly of CD8+ Temra cells, and this expansion drove the decline in diversity. The survival association was assessed only in patients who died, and the authors presented better survival with proton therapy as a possibility rather than a demonstrated result. Among patients across the cohort who died, overall survival time showed an inverse correlation with a larger post-nadir drop in TCR diversity. During treatment, patients who received proton therapy stayed relatively stable, whereas patients who received photon therapy lost naive T cells and TCR diversity and gained effector/memory populations.

As to this clone: The antigen it binds to is not known. It has no much larger one-base neighbor in the sample; base qualities were not kept.

The cysteine opens and the phenylalanine closes a CDR3 of 13 amino acids. Only the CDR3 part of the read is kept: 39 bases, read in frame from the first base. CDR1 SQVTM and CDR2 ANQGSEA were looked up in the germline V gene. Trimming at the junction amounts to 7 bases on V and 1 base on J, and the germline ends lie 11 bases apart. The library relied on the immunoSEQ multiplex PCR assay. T cell repertoires were profiled with deep sequencing of rearranged TCR beta loci together with multiparametric flow cytometry. The clones in this table, taken by TCRdb from immuneACCESS, are in-frame only. Not every clone is retained; where verified, under half of the shortfall comes from an unresolved V gene, and the cause of the rest is unknown. For this sample the table gives approximately 30,000 clones, of which over 75% were detected only once. The leading ten clones occupy 31% of the sample.

The chain is made from TRBV29-1 and TRBJ2-1; no D segment can be confidently identified. This material consisted of peripheral blood, taken from a patient treated with photon-based radiotherapy. The TCR was taken from a man aged 45 to 65 with gastric cancer. The nucleotide sequence reads as follows: TGCAGCGCCAGAAATCCGTCCTACAATGAGCAGTTCTTC. It translates to CSARNPSYNEQFF.